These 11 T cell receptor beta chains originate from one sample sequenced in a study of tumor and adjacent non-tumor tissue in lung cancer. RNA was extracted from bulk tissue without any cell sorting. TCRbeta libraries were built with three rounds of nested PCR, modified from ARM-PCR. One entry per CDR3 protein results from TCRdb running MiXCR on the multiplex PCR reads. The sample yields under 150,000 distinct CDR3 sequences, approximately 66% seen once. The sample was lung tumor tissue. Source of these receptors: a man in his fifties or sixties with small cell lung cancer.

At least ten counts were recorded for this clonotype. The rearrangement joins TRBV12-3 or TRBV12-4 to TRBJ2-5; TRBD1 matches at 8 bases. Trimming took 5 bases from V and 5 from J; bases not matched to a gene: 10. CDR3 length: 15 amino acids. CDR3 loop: CASSPTTGARETQYF. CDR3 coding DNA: TGTGCCAGCAGTCCGACGACAGGGGCCAGGGAGACCCAGTACTTC.

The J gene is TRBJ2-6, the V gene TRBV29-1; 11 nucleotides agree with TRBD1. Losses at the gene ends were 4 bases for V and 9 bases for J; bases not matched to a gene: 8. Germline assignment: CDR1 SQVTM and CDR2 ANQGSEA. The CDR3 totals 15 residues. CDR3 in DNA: TGCAGCGTTGGGACAGGGGGCTCTGGTGTCAACGTCCTGACTTTC. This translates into CSVGTGGSGVNVLTF.

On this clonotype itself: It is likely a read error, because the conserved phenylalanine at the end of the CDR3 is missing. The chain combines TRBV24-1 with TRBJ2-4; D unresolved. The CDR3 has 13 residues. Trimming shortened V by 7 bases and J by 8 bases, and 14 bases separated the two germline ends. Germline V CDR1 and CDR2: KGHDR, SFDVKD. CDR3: CATSSGPRDIQYL. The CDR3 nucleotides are TGTGCCACCAGCTCCGGGCCACGTGACATTCAGTACTTG.

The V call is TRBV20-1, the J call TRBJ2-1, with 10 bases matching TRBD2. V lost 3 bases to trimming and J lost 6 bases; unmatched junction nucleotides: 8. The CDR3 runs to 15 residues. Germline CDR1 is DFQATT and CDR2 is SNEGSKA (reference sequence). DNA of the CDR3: TGCAGTGCTAGTACCAGCGGGAGGGCCATCAATGAGCAGTTCTTC. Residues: CSASTSGRAINEQFF.

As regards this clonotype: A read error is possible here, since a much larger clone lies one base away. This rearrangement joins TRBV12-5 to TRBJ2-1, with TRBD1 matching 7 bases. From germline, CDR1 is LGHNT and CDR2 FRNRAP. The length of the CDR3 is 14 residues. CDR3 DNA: TGTGCTAGTGGTCTCACAGGGGTTGGGAATGAGCAGTTGTTC. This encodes CASGLTGVGNEQLF.

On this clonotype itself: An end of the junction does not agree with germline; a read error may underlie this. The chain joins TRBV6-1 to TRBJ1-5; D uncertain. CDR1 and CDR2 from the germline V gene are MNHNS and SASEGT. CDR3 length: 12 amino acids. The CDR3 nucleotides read TGTGCCAGTAGTGATATCCATCAGCCCCAGCATTTT. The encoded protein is CASSDIHQPQHF.

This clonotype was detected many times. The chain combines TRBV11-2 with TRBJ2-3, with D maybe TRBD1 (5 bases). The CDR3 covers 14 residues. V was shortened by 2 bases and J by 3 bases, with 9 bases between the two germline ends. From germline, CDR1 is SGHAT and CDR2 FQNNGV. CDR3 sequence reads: CASSLKPGTDTQYF. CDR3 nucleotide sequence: TGTGCCAGCAGCTTAAAGCCAGGGACAGATACGCAGTATTTT. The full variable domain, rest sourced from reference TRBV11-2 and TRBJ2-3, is EAGVAQSPRYKIIEKRQSVAFWCNPISGHATLYWYQQILGQGPKLLIQFQNNGVVDDSQLPKDRFSAERLKGVDSTLKIQPAKLEDSAVYLCASSLKPGTDTQYFGPGTRLTVL.

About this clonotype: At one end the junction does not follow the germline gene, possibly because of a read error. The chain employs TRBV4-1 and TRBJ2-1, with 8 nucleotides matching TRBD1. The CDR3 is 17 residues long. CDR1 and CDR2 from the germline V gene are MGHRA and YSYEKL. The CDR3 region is CVSSQETTPQGARSQFF. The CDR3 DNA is TGCGTCAGCAGCCAAGAGACGACCCCCCAGGGGGCACGCTCTCAGTTCTTC.

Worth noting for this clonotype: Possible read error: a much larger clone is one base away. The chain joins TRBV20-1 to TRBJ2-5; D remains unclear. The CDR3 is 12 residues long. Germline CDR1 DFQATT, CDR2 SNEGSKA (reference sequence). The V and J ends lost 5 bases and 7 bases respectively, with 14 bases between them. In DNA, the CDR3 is TGCAGTGCTCAAAATAGCCCCGGGACCCAGTACTTC. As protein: CSAQNSPGTQYF.

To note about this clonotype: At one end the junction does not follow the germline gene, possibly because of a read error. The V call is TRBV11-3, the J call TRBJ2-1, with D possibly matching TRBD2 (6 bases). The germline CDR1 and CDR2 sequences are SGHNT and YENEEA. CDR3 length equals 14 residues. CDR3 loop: CASRRGEGYNEQFF. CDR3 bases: TGCGCCAGCAGGAGGGGTGAGGGGTACAATGAGCAGTTCTTC. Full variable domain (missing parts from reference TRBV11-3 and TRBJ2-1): EAGVVQSPRYKIIEKKQPVAFWCNPISGHNTLYWYLQNLGQGPELLIRYENEEAVDDSQLPKDRFSAERLKGVDSTLKIQPAELGDSAVYLCASRRGEGYNEQFFGPGTRLTVL.

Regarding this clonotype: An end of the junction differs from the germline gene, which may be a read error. The CDR3 region is CAGRDRGRETQYF. The CDR3 region has the DNA TGTGCCGGCAGAGACAGGGGGCGGGAGACCCAGTACTTC. The chain combines TRBV6-5 with TRBJ2-5; TRBD1 matches at 10 bases. This CDR3 is built from 13 residues. The germline V gene encodes CDR1 MNHEY and CDR2 SVGAGI.